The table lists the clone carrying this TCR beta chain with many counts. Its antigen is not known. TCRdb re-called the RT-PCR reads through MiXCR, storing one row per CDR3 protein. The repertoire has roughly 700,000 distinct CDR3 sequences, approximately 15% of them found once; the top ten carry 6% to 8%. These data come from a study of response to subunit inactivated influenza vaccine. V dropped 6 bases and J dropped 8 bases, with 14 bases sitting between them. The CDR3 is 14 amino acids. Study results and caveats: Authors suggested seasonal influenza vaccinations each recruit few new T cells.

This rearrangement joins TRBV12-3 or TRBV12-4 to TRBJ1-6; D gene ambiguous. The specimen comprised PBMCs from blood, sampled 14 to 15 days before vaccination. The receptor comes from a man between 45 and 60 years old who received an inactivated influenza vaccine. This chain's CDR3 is CASSPRTTHSPLHF. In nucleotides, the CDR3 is TGTGCCAGCAGCCCGCGGACGACCCATTCACCCCTCCACTTT.